This TCR beta chain was sequenced during a study of T cell repertoires in cytomegalovirus infection (dated by TCRdb to the late 2010s). Context from the whole study: Because public TCR beta signatures pointed to carriage of CMV infection together with the matching HLA type, the HLA type of each donor mattered for the analysis.

What the work shows at the level of the full study, not this receptor alone: Cumulative frequency of public TCR beta family members discriminated carriers of CMV infection plus the relevant HLA type in this cohort and an independent 352-donor cohort. The ex vivo response was dominated by HLA-C-restricted CMV-specific TCR beta clonotypes, which also provided the single most frequent clonotype in two of eight donors.

As concerns this clonotype: Its antigen is unknown. No quality values exist for individual bases; no much larger clone is one base distant.

TCRdb shows the sequencer as Illumina HiSeq 1500. In-frame beta chains were kept once TCRdb had trimmed the public reads at Q25 with fastp and called clones with MiXCR. Each entry merges the rows of one CDR3 protein and shows their most common DNA and genes. Here the sample has about 260,000 distinct CDR3 sequences; about 13% occur a single time. Together, the top ten hold roughly 8.9% of the sample. The germline ends are 18 bases apart after V is trimmed by 6 bases and J by 9 bases. CDR1 and CDR2 (SNHLY, FYNNEI) derive from the germline V gene. From its cysteine to its phenylalanine, the CDR3 spans 14 amino acids. Only CDR3 DNA remains: 42 bases, in frame from the first base.

The clonotype was recovered from a human donor in good health (CMV status not recorded). Some clones in this sample may be carry-over from other donors' samples. Sequencing used PBMCs. The chain was built from TRBV2 and TRBJ2-1; the D region is possibly TRBD1 or TRBD2, each matching across 6 bases. The nucleotides are TGTGCCAGCAGGCCAAATCGGGGGCAGGGTGAGCAGTTCTTC. Its protein is CASRPNRGQGEQFF.